This T cell receptor beta chain is from a study of regulatory T cells in long-lasting Graves disease. Many counts were recorded for this clonotype. What it recognizes is unknown. Time point given: newly diagnosed GD, antithyroid drugs for less than 3 months. PBMC RNA was the source of the TCR library. Patients with Graves' disease were diagnosed by American Thyroid Association guidelines. V lost 1 base, J lost 1 base, and 10 bases lay in between. Germline assignment: CDR1 LNHNV and CDR2 YYDKDF (reference sequence). CDR3 length: 15 residues. Overall study results and limits: Persistent Graves' patients possessed reduced TCR diversity relative to recently diagnosed ones.

Building of the TCR beta libraries involved iRepertoire HTBI primers and Arm-PCR of CDR3 regions. TCRdb redid the calling of the multiplex PCR reads with MiXCR, one entry per CDR3 protein. The data show more than 400,000 distinct CDR3 sequences, around 15% seen once. This sample was also put to use in a study of T cells in Graves' hyperthyroidism and ophthalmopathy. That work states: The primer set for the first-round RT-PCR of the TCR CDR3 was HTBI.

The sample consisted of peripheral blood mononuclear cells (PBMCs), taken at new diagnosis, from a patient treated with antithyroid drugs. The chain links TRBV15 to TRBJ1-1; tentatively, D is TRBD1 (5 bases). The source is a man between 35 and 55 years old with Graves disease. Here the CDR3 reads CATSRGRDRNTEAFF. The CDR3 region has the DNA TGTGCCACCAGCAGAGGGAGGGACCGGAACACTGAAGCTTTCTTT. The full variable domain, in which reference TRBV15 and TRBJ1-1 provide the parts outside the CDR3, is DAMVIQNPRYQVTQFGKPVTLSCSQTLNHNVMYWYQQKSSQAPKLLFHYYDKDFNNEADTPDNFQSRRPNTSFCFLDIRSPGLGDTAMYLCATSRGRDRNTEAFFGQGTRLTVV.